These 18 T cell receptor beta chains share one sample of origin, sequenced in a study of metastatic and nonmetastatic thyroid tumors. Patients had received no treatment of any kind before thyroid surgery. TCRdb recomputed clones from the PCR reads via MiXCR. The sample contains some 16,000 clones, about a quarter of which appear only once. Source material: tumor tissue. The receptors stem from a female donor with papillary thyroid cancer or a benign thyroid nodule (not recorded which). Some clones in this sample may be carry-over from other donors' samples.

This clone was detected only a few times. Sequence at one end of the junction differs from germline and may be a read error. The chain carries TRBV28 and TRBJ2-7; 7 nucleotides align to TRBD2. CDR3 length equals 14 residues. Germline-derived CDR1 and CDR2 are MDHEN and SYDVKM. This CDR3 reads CASKASTSLYGQYF. Here the CDR3 DNA reads TGTGCCAGCAAGGCCTCGACTAGCCTCTACGGGCAGTACTTC.

This clone is medium-sized within its sample. The chain couples TRBV20-1 to TRBJ2-4, with D hard to call. CDR1 is DFQATT, CDR2 SNEGSKA, per germline (reference sequence). This CDR3 region has 15 residues. V was cut by 1 base and J by 0 bases, with 10 bases left in between. The CDR3 DNA is TGCAGTGCTAGAGTGCCGGGTTTAGCCAAAAACATTCAGTACTTC. Protein product: CSARVPGLAKNIQYF.

V is TRBV19 and J is TRBJ2-5; a possible D gene is TRBD1 (6 bases). Trimming took off 6 bases at V and 5 bases at J, with 16 bases between the two ends. Germline values: CDR1 LNHDA, CDR2 SQIVND (reference sequence). The CDR3 sequence is 14 residues long. The CDR3 here is CASSPGTTGETQYF. The CDR3 nucleotides are TGTGCCAGTAGCCCCGGGACAACCGGGGAGACCCAGTACTTC.

In its sample, this clone ranks as medium-sized. Other DNA sequences in the sample encode the same CDR3. The chain employs TRBV7-2 and TRBJ2-7; maybe TRBD2 (5 bases). The V gene's germline CDR1 is SGHTA and CDR2 FQGNSA. Between the trimmed V and J ends, which lost 5 bases and 2 bases, there was a span of 13 bases. This CDR3 has 14 residues. The CDR3 DNA reads as TGTGCCAGCAGCCCGGGTCTAGCTCCCTACGAGCAGTACTTC. Its translation is CASSPGLAPYEQYF.

The rearrangement uses TRBV5-1 and TRBJ2-7, with 8 bases aligning to TRBD2. V trimming: 0 bases; J trimming: 5 bases; junction bases outside the gene matches: 7. The CDR3 extends over 15 amino acids. Germline CDR1 SGHRS, CDR2 YFSETQ. CDR3 in amino acids: CASSLDPAGADEQYF. DNA of the CDR3: TGCGCCAGCAGCTTGGATCCAGCGGGAGCGGACGAGCAGTACTTC.

This clone is labeled as medium-sized. The chain couples TRBV9 to TRBJ2-7; a possible D gene is TRBD1 (6 bases). This CDR3 is built from 13 residues. The V and J ends lost 4 bases and 4 bases respectively, with 12 bases between them. The V gene's germline CDR1 is SGDLS and CDR2 YYNGEE. Written as DNA, the CDR3 is TGTGCCAGCAGCATTGGACAGTCTTACGAGCAGTACTTC. Protein: CASSIGQSYEQYF.

Points on this clone: At one of its ends the junction is not consistent with the germline gene, which may arise from a read error. This chain joins TRBV11-1 and TRBJ2-2; D is perhaps TRBD2 (5 bases). This CDR3 contains 16 residues. CDR1 SGHAT and CDR2 FQDESV come from the germline V gene (reference sequence). The CDR3 DNA sequence: TGTGCCAGTAGCCCCATGGGAACCGAGGGCACCGGTGAGCTGTTTTTT. It codes for CASSPMGTEGTGELFF.

This clone was counted once. V gene TRBV7-6 combines with J gene TRBJ2-1; 12 nucleotides align to TRBD2. The CDR3 covers 16 residues. Germline values: CDR1 SGHVS, CDR2 FNYEAQ. V lost 5 bases to trimming and J lost 8 bases; unmatched junction nucleotides: 10. Written as DNA, the CDR3 is TGTGCCAGCAGCGGGGGACTAGCGGGCTGGGGGGATGAGCAGTTCTTC. This codes for CASSGGLAGWGDEQFF.

This clone rates as large. The V and J genes are TRBV12-3 or TRBV12-4 and TRBJ2-7; 7 bases are a match to TRBD1. With V trimmed by 2 bases and J by 3 bases, 1 base remained unmatched. The length of the CDR3 is 13 residues. This CDR3 reads CASSLSGGYEQYF. As DNA, the CDR3 is TGTGCCAGCAGTTTATCAGGGGGCTACGAGCAGTACTTC.

V and J are TRBV6-1 and TRBJ2-5; no firm D call. The germline V gene has CDR1 MNHNS and CDR2 SASEGT. Trimming cost V 8 bases and J 1 base, with 17 bases left between them. The length of the CDR3 is 15 residues. The CDR3 spells CASRLEVTSQETQYF. DNA for the CDR3: TGTGCCAGCCGGTTAGAAGTTACCTCCCAAGAGACCCAGTACTTC.

This sequence joins TRBV11-2 and TRBJ1-1, with D perhaps TRBD1 (5 bases). The CDR3 length is 18 residues. Germline V gene sequence: CDR1 SGHAT, CDR2 FQNNGV. The ends were cut back, 4 bases at V and 2 bases at J, with 23 bases in the middle. The CDR3: CASSSLPWGREGNTEAFF. The CDR3 nucleotides read TGTGCCAGCAGCTCCCTACCCTGGGGGAGGGAGGGAAACACTGAAGCTTTCTTT.

This clone has at least ten counts. The V gene is TRBV7-3, the J gene TRBJ2-1; tentative D call: TRBD1 (5 bases). Germline lookup yields CDR1 SGHTA and CDR2 FQGTGA. This CDR3 comprises 16 residues. Trimming removed 3 bases from V and 0 bases from J, with 12 bases in between. The CDR3 DNA reads as TGTGCCAGCAGCTTCACCTCTGACAGCTCCTACAATGAGCAGTTCTTC. Its translation is CASSFTSDSSYNEQFF.

Concerning this clone itself: A read error is possible here, since a much larger clone lies one base away. The chain combines TRBV11-1 with TRBJ2-3; possible D gene TRBD2, 6 bases. Deletions cut 5 bases from V and 6 bases from J, with 21 bases between. CDR3 length: 16 residues. Germline lookup yields CDR1 SGHAT and CDR2 FQDESV (reference sequence). In DNA form, the CDR3 reads TGTGCCAGCAGCCCCACGGTTAGCGGCATCACGGATACGCAGTATTTT. Translating gives CASSPTVSGITDTQYF.

The table lists this clone with many counts. The chain links TRBV18 to TRBJ2-7; the D is unclear. The germline gives CDR1 KGHSH, CDR2 LQKENI. V was trimmed by 2 bases and J by 6 bases, leaving 11 bases between them. The CDR3 has 13 amino acids. The CDR3 sequence is CASSPGFRVEQYF. CDR3 nucleotides: TGTGCCAGCTCACCAGGTTTTAGGGTCGAGCAGTACTTC.

The V and J genes are TRBV9 and TRBJ2-1, with D hard to call. Trimming took off 0 bases at V and 0 bases at J, with 7 bases between the two ends. CDR1 and CDR2 (germline): SGDLS, YYNGEE. The CDR3 is made up of 15 amino acids. The CDR3 sequence: CASSVDESSYNEQFF. For the CDR3, the DNA is TGTGCCAGCAGCGTAGATGAGAGCTCCTACAATGAGCAGTTCTTC.

This clone appeared a few times. At one end, the junction sequence differs from germline, possibly due to a read error. The chain couples TRBV15 to TRBJ1-6, with a tentative D call TRBD1 (6 bases). From germline, CDR1 is LNHNV and CDR2 YYDKDF (reference sequence). The CDR3 has 16 residues. The CDR3 reads CASSAIRGGYNSPLHF. CDR3 DNA: TGTGCCAGCAGCGCGATAAGGGGGGGATATAATTCACCCCTCCACTTT.

By sample fraction, this clone is medium-sized (0.01 to 0.1%). The chain uses TRBV6-1 and TRBJ2-7; 7 nucleotides line up with TRBD2. This CDR3 comprises 14 residues. Germline CDR1 reads MNHNS; CDR2 reads SASEGT. J was trimmed by 4 bases and V by 5 bases; bases with no gene match: 8. The CDR3 loop reads CASSISSGRYEQYF. The CDR3 coding sequence is TGTGCCAGCAGTATTTCTAGCGGCCGGTACGAGCAGTACTTC.

Many counts were recorded for this clone. The V call is TRBV7-9, the J call TRBJ1-1, with a possible D match to TRBD1 (6 bases). This CDR3 region has 14 residues. Trimming left V 1 base short and J 5 bases short, with 11 bases between. CDR1 and CDR2 (germline): SEHNR, FQNEAQ (reference sequence). CDR3 coding DNA: TGTGCCAGCAGCTTAGTAGGGGGGTCGACTGAAGCTTTCTTT. The encoded protein is CASSLVGGSTEAFF.